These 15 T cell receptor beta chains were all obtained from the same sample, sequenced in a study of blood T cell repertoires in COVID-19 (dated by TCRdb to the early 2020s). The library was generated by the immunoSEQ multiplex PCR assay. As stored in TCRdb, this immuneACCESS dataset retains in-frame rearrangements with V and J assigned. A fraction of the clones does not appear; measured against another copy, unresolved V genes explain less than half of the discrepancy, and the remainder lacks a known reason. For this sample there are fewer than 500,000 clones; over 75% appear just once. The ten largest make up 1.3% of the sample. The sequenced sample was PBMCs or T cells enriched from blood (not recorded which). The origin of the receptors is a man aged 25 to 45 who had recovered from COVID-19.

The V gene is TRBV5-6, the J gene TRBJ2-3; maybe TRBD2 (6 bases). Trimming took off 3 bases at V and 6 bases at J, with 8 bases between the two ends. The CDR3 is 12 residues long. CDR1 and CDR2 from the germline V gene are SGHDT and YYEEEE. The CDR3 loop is CASSSGVDTQYF. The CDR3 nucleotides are TGTGCCAGCAGCTCGGGGGTCGATACGCAGTATTTT.

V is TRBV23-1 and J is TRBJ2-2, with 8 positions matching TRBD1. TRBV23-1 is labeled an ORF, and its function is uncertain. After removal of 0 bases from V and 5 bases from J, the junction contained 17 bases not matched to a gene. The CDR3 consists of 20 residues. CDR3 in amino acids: CASSQSPFARGLVGTGELFF. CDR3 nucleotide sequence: TGCGCCAGCAGTCAATCGCCCTTCGCCAGGGGGCTTGTGGGGACCGGGGAGCTGTTTTTT.

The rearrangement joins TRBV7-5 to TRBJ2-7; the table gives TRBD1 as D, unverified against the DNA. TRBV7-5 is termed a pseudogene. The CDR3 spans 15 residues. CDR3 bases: TGTGCCAGAAGCTCCCGAAGGTGGGCCCCCTACGAGCAGTACTTC. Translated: CARSSRRWAPYEQYF.

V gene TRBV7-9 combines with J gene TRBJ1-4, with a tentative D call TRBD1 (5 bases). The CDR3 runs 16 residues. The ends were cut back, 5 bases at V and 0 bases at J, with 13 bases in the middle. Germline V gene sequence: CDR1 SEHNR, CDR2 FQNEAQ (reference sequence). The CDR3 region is CASSPRGTTTNEKLFF. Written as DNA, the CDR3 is TGTGCCAGCAGCCCCCGGGGGACGACAACTAATGAAAAACTGTTTTTT. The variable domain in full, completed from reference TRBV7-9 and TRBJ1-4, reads DTGVSQNPRHKITKRGQNVTFRCDPISEHNRLYWYRQTLGQGPEFLTYFQNEAQLEKSRLLSDRFSAERPKGSFSTLEIQRTEQGDSAMYLCASSPRGTTTNEKLFFGSGTQLSVL.

The CDR3 region is CASSQGLFVRQGAREQFF. CDR3 nucleotides: TGCGCCAGCAGCCAAGGACTCTTTGTGAGACAGGGGGCGCGTGAGCAGTTCTTC. The rearrangement links TRBV4-3 to TRBJ2-1; the match to TRBD1 covers 10 bases. CDR1 is LGHNA, CDR2 YSLEER, per germline. V gave up 1 base and J gave up 9 bases; unmatched junction bases: 15. CDR3 size: 18 residues.

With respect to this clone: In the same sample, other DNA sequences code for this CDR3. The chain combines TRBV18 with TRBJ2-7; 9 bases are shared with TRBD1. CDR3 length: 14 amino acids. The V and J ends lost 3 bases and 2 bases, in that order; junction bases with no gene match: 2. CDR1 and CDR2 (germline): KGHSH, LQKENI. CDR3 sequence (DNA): TGTGCCAGCTCACCGGGACAGGGTACCTACGAGCAGTACTTC. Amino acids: CASSPGQGTYEQYF.

This chain's CDR3 is CASLAENTGELFF. The CDR3 coding sequence is TGTGCCAGCTTGGCAGAGAACACCGGGGAGCTGTTTTTT. The chain couples TRBV6-5 to TRBJ2-2; D uncertain. CDR1 and CDR2 (germline): MNHEY, SVGAGI. This CDR3 contains 13 residues. The V and J ends lost 8 bases and 1 base respectively, with 8 bases between them.

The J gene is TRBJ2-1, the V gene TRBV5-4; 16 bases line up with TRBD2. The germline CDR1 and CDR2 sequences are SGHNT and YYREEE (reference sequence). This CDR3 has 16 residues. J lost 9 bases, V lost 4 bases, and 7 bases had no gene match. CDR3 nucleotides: TGTGCCAGCAGCCGTGGGACTAGCGGGGGGGCAGGTGAGCAGTTCTTC. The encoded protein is CASSRGTSGGAGEQFF.

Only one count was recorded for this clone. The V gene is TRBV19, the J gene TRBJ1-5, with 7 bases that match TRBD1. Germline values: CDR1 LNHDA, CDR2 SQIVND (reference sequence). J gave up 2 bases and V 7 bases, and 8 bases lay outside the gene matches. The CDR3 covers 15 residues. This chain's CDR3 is CASNGETGGNQPQHF. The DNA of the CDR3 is TGTGCCAGTAACGGTGAAACAGGGGGCAATCAGCCCCAGCATTTT.

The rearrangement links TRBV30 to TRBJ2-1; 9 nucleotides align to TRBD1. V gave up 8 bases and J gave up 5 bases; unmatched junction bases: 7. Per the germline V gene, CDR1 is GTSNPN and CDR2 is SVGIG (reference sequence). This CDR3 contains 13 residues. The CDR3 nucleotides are TGTGCCGGCGGGACAGGGTCGCACAATGAGCAGTTCTTC. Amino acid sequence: CAGGTGSHNEQFF.

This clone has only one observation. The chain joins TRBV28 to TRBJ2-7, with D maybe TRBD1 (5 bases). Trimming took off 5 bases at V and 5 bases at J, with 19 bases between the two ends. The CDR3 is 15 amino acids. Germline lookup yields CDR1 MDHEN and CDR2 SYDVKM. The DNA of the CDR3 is TGTGCCAGCAGTCCTCAGGGTCTTAGTAGCAACGAGCAGTACTTC. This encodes CASSPQGLSSNEQYF.

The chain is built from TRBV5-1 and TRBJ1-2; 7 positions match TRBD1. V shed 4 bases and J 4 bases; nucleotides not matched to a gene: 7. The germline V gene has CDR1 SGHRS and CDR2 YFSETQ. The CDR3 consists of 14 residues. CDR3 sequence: CASSPRDSFYGYTF. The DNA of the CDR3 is TGCGCCAGCAGCCCCCGGGACAGCTTCTATGGCTACACCTTC.

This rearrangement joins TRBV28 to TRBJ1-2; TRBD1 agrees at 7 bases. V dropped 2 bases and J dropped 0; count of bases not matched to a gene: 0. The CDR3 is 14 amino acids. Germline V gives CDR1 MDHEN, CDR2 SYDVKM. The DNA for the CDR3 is TGTGCCAGCAGTTTAGGGACAGCTAACTATGGCTACACCTTC. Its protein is CASSLGTANYGYTF.

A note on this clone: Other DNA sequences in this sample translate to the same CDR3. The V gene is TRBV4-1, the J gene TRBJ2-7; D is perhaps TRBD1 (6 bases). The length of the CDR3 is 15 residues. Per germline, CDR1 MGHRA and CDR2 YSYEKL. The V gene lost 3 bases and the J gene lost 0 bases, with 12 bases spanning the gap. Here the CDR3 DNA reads TGCGCCAGCAGCCAGTTACAGGGAAGCTCCTACGAGCAGTACTTC. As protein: CASSQLQGSSYEQYF.

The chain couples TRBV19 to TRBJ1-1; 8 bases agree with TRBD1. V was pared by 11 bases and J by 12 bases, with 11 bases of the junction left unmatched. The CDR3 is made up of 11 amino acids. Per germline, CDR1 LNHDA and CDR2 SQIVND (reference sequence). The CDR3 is CACSIGTGTFF. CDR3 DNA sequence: TGTGCCTGCTCGATTGGGACAGGAACTTTCTTT.